Reported below is one T cell receptor beta chain. What it binds is unknown. CDR1 is SNHLY, CDR2 FYNNEI, per germline. The V end was cut by 3 bases, the J end by 7 bases, with 7 bases between. The CDR3 extends over 11 amino acids. The method was immunoSEQ multiplex PCR; TCRdb's version includes in-frame clones alone and lacks a portion of them. The sample lists around 2,100,000 clones, roughly 95% occurring once. This sample is drawn from a study of shared clonotypes between healthy human individuals. The overall study: Plates per donor: three CD4 naive, three CD4 memory, two CD8 naive, one CD8 memory. Overall study findings and caveats: The four-donor shared clonotypes exceeded non-shared clonotypes in generation probability, with non-shared ones scoring lower.

Positively selected for CCR7, the CD45RO-negative cells used as naive CD8 cells excluded terminally differentiated effector memory CD45RA+ cells. The clonotype comes from a man aged 18 to 35 in good health. Sequencing used naive CD8+ T cells sorted from blood. This chain joins TRBV2 and TRBJ2-7; D is unclear. This CDR3 reads CASSELWEQYF. The CDR3 DNA reads as TGTGCCAGCAGTGAGCTTTGGGAGCAGTACTTC.